A single sample gave rise to the 9 T cell receptor beta chains below, sequenced in a study of cytomegalovirus exposure and HLA in healthy donors. The PCR had 60 Vbeta and 13 Jbeta primers. The repertoire was sequenced with immunoSEQ multiplex PCR; TCRdb's copy has only in-frame clones and lacks some. The repertoire consists of roughly 120,000 clones, with around 81% occurring once and the leading ten covering about 3.9%. Source material: PBMCs. These receptors were taken from a woman under 40 in good health and CMV-seronegative.

The V gene is TRBV10-1, the J gene TRBJ2-2; 7 nucleotides match TRBD1. The CDR3 contains 15 residues. Germline CDR1 reads WNHNN; CDR2 reads SYGVQD (reference sequence). V shed 9 bases and J 3 bases; nucleotides not matched to a gene: 10. The CDR3 protein is CARVTGQLYTGELFF. CDR3 coding DNA: TGCGCCAGGGTTACGGGACAGCTATACACCGGGGAGCTGTTTTTT.

The chain links TRBV5-6 to TRBJ2-1; D possibly corresponds to TRBD2 (5 bases). V lost 0 bases to trimming and J lost 4 bases, with 14 bases between them. Germline-derived CDR1 and CDR2 are SGHDT and YYEEEE. The CDR3 consists of 16 residues. CDR3 sequence reads: CASSLVRLALYNEQFF. The CDR3 nucleotides are TGTGCCAGCAGCTTGGTAAGGCTAGCATTGTACAATGAGCAGTTCTTC.

The chain employs TRBV18 and TRBJ2-6, with 9 bases fitting TRBD1. The V gene's germline CDR1 is KGHSH and CDR2 LQKENI. V shed 8 bases, J shed 4 bases, and the junction held 3 bases outside the gene matches. The CDR3 runs to 14 residues. This CDR3 reads CASDRGAGANVLTF. The CDR3 region has the DNA TGTGCCAGCGACAGGGGGGCAGGGGCCAACGTCCTGACTTTC.

The CDR3 sequence: CASSASGTNTGELFF. CDR3 sequence (DNA): TGTGCCAGCAGCGCGAGCGGTACGAACACCGGGGAGCTGTTTTTT. The chain uses TRBV9 and TRBJ2-2; tentative D call: TRBD2 (5 bases). The V and J ends lost 3 bases and 0 bases respectively, with 9 bases between them. CDR1 and CDR2 from the germline V gene are SGDLS and YYNGEE. CDR3 length equals 15 residues.

The chain is built from TRBV21-1 and TRBJ2-2; TRBD1, as called in the table, went unchecked against the DNA. TRBV21-1 is labeled a pseudogene. The CDR3 totals 17 residues. CDR3 protein: CASSKSPGDLSGGELFF. The CDR3 DNA reads as TGTGCCAGCAGCAAATCCCCAGGGGACCTAAGTGGCGGGGAGCTGTTTTTT.

This clone was observed a few times. The chain carries TRBV5-4 and TRBJ2-1; 16 bases fit TRBD2. This CDR3 comprises 18 residues. J was trimmed by 6 bases and V by 4 bases; bases with no gene match: 10. Looked up from germline, CDR1 is SGHNT and CDR2 is YYREEE (reference sequence). The CDR3 DNA is TGTGCCAGCAGCATGGGACTAGCGGGAGGGATGTCGGGCAATGAGCAGTTCTTC. It translates to CASSMGLAGGMSGNEQFF.

The chain carries TRBV7-9 and TRBJ2-3; a weak D match, TRBD1 (6 bases). In germline, CDR1 is SEHNR, CDR2 FQNEAQ (reference sequence). The CDR3 loop spans 14 amino acids. V lost 9 bases, J lost 2 bases, and 15 bases lay in between. The CDR3, as DNA: TGTGCCAGAGCCGGGACAATGGACACAGATACGCAGTATTTT. Its translation is CARAGTMDTDTQYF.

The gene calls are TRBV7-6 and TRBJ2-7; D remains ambiguous. The CDR3 runs to 14 residues. Trimming pared 1 base from V and 5 bases from J, leaving 12 bases between. In germline, CDR1 is SGHVS, CDR2 FNYEAQ. The chain's CDR3 is CASSLDLETDEQYF. The DNA for the CDR3 is TGTGCCAGCAGCTTAGATCTAGAAACGGACGAGCAGTACTTC.

This clone was recorded a few times. The V gene is TRBV6-6, the J gene TRBJ2-7, with 9 bases identical to TRBD1. This CDR3 has 15 amino acids. With V trimmed by 2 bases and J by 5 bases, 7 bases remained unmatched. Germline V CDR1 and CDR2: MNHNY, SVGAGI (reference sequence). DNA of the CDR3: TGTGCCAGCAGTTACCCAGACAGGGGGGTGAACGAGCAGTACTTC. Amino acid sequence: CASSYPDRGVNEQYF.